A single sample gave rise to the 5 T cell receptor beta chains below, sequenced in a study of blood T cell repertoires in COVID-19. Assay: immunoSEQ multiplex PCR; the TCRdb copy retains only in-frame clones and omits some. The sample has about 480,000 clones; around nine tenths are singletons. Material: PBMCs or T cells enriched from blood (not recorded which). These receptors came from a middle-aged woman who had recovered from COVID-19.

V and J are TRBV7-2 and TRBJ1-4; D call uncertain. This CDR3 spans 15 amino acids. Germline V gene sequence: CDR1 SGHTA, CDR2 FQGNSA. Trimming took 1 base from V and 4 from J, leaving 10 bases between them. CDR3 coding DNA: TGTGCCAGCAGCTTAGTTTCGTTGAGTAATGAAAAACTGTTTTTT. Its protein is CASSLVSLSNEKLFF.

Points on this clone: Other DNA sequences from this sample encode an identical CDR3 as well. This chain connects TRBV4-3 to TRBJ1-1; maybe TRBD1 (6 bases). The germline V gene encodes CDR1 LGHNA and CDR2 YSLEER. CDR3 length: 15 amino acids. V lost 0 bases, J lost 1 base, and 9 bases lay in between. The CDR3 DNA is TGCGCCAGCAGCCAAGACAGGGGCCAGAACACTGAAGCTTTCTTT. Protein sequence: CASSQDRGQNTEAFF.

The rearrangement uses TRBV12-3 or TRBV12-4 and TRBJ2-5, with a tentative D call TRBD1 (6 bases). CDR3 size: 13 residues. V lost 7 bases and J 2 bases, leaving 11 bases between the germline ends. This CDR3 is CASTLTGQETQYF. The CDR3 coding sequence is TGTGCCAGCACATTGACAGGTCAAGAGACCCAGTACTTC.

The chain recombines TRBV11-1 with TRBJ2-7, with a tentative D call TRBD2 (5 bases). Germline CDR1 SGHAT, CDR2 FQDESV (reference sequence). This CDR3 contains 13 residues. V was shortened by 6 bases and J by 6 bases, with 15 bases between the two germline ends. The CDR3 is CASSSRTRSEQYF. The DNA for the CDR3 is TGTGCCAGCAGTTCTCGCACTAGGAGCGAGCAGTACTTC.

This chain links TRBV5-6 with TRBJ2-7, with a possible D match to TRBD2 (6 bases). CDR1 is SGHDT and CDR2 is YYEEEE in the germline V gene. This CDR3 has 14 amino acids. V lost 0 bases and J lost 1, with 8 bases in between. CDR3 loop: CASSLVADSYEQYF. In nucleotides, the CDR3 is TGTGCCAGCAGCTTGGTAGCGGATTCCTACGAGCAGTACTTC.